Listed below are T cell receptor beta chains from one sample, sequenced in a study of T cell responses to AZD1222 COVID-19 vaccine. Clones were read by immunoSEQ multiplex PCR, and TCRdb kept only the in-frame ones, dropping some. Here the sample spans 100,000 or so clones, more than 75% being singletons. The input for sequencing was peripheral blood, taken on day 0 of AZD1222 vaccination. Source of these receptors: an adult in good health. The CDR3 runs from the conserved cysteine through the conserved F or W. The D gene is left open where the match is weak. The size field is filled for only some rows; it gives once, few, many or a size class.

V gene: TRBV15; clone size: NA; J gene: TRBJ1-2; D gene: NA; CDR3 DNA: TGTGCCACCAGCAGACAGGGGCTCTATGGCTACACCTTC; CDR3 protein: CATSRQGLYGYTF
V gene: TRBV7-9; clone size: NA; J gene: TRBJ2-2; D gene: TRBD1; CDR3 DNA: TGTGCCAGCATGGGGACAGGCTACACCGGGGAGCTGTTTTTT; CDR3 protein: CASMGTGYTGELFF
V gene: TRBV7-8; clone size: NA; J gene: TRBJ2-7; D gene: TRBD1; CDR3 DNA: TGTGCCAGCAGCTTCAGTACAGGGGCGCGCCCTAACGAGCAGTACTTC; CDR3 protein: CASSFSTGARPNEQYF
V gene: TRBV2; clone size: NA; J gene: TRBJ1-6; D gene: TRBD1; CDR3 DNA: TGTGCCAGCAGTTCCCGAACAGGGGGTAATTCACCCCTCCACTTT; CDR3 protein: CASSSRTGGNSPLHF
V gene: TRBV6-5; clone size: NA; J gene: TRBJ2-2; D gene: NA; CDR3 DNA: TGTGCCAGCCGGGGCGGTACCACGAACACCGGGGAGCTGTTTTTT; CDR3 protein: CASRGGTTNTGELFF
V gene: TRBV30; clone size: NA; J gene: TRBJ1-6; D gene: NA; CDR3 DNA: TGTGCCTGGGTTACAGGGTTTAGGAATTCACCCCTCCACTTT; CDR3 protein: CAWVTGFRNSPLHF
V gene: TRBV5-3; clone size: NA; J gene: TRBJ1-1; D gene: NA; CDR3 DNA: TGTGCCAGAAGCTTAGCCTCCACGGGACTGCCGAACACTGAAGCTTTCTTT; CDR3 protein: CARSLASTGLPNTEAFF
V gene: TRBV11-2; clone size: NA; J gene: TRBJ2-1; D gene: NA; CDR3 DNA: TGTGCCAGCAGCTTATTGGGTTCAGCGTCCAATGAGCAGTTCTTC; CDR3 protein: CASSLLGSASNEQFF
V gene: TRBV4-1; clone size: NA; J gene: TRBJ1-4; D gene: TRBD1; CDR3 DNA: TGCGCCAGCACAGGGGGGACCGAAAAACTGTTTTTT; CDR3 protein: CASTGGTEKLFF
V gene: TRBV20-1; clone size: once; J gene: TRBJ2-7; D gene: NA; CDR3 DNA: TGCAGCGGAGGGACAGTCTACGAGCAGTACTTC; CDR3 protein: CSGGTVYEQYF
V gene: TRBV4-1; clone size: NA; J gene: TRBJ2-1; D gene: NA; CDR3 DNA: TGCGCCAGCAGACAGACATTTAGCTCCTACAATGAGCAGTTCTTC; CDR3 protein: CASRQTFSSYNEQFF